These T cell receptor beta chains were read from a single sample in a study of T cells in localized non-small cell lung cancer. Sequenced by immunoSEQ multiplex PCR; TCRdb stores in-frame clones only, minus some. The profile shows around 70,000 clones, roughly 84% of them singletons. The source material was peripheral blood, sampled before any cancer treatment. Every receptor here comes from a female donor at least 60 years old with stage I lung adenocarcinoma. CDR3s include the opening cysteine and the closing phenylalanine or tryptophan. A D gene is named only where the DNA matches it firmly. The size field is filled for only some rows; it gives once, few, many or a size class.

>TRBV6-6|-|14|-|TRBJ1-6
TGTGCCAGCAGCTACAGGGCCGGGGATTCACCCCTCCACTTT
CASSYRAGDSPLHF
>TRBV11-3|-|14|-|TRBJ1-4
TGTGCCAGCAGCAGGGGGGCAACTAATGAAAAACTGTTTTTT
CASSRGATNEKLFF
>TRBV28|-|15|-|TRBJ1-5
TGTGCCAGCAGCCTGGGGGGGAATAGCAATCAGCCCCAGCATTTT
CASSLGGNSNQPQHF
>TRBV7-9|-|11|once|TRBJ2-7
TGTGCCAGCAGTTTAACTTTCGTACAGTACTTC
CASSLTFVQYF
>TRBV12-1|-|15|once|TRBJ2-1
TGTGCCAGCAGCGAAAAAGGGTTGACCTACAATGAGCAGTTCTTC
CASSEKGLTYNEQFF
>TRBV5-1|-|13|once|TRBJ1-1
TGCGCCAGCAGCTCAGCGGGTTCGACTGAAGCTTTCTTT
CASSSAGSTEAFF
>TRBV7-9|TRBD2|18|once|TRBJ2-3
TGTGCCAGCAGCTTCGCTCTAGCGGGCAAGGGGGGGACAGATACGCAGTATTTT
CASSFALAGKGGTDTQYF
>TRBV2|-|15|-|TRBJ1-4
TGTGCCAGCAGTGAAGGGGGAATGGTAGAAGAAAAACTGTTTTTT
CASSEGGMVEEKLFF
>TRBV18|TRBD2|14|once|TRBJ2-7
TGTGCCAGCTCAAGAGCGGGGAGGGCCTACGAGCAGTACTTC
CASSRAGRAYEQYF
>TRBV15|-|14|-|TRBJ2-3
TGTGCCACCAGCAGAGTCCGGGCGGCAGATACGCAGTATTTT
CATSRVRAADTQYF
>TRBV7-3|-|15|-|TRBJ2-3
TGTGCCAGCAGCTTCGGGCGGGCAGCCACAGATACGCAGTATTTT
CASSFGRAATDTQYF
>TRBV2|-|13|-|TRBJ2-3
TGTGCCAGCAGTGTACCGGGAACAGATACGCAGTATTTT
CASSVPGTDTQYF
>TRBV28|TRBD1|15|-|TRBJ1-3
TGTGCCAGCAGTTCTCCCGGGACAGGGCGAAACACCATATATTTT
CASSSPGTGRNTIYF
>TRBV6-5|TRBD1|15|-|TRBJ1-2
TGTGCCAGCAGCGCAACCAGGGGGAAAGGCTATGGCTACACCTTC
CASSATRGKGYGYTF
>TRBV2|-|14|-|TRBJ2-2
TGTGCCAGCAGTGACAGAGGGGTCGCCGGGGAGCTGTTTTTT
CASSDRGVAGELFF
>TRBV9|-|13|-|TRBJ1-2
TGTGCCAGCAGCGTAACCTCTACTCTTGGCTACACCTTC
CASSVTSTLGYTF
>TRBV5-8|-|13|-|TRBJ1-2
TGTGCCAGCAGCTTAGACATTAACTATGGCTACACCTTC
CASSLDINYGYTF
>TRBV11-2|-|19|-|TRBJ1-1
TGTGCCAGCAGCTTATTTCGTGAAGGGGCACACAATCTCAACACTGAAGCTTTCTTT
CASSLFREGAHNLNTEAFF
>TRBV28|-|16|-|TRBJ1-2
TGTGCCAGCAGTTTATTGGGGGGGAGAAGGGACTATGGCTACACCTTC
CASSLLGGRRDYGYTF
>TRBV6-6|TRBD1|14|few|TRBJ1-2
TGTGCCAGCAGCGTGACAGGGCTTAACTATGGCTACACCTTC
CASSVTGLNYGYTF
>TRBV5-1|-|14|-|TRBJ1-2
TGCGCCAGCAGCCCTGCGGACTCTAACTATGGCTACACCTTC
CASSPADSNYGYTF
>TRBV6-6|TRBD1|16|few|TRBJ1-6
TGTGCCAGCAGTTCACCCCCCGGGACAGCTAATTCACCCCTCCACTTT
CASSSPPGTANSPLHF
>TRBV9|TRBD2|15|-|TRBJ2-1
TGTGCCAGCAGCGTAGCTAGCGGGGGTTACAATGAGCAGTTCTTC
CASSVASGGYNEQFF
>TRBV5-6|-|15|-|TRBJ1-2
TGTGCCAGCAGCTTGTCGGATACAGTCAACTATGGCTACACCTTC
CASSLSDTVNYGYTF
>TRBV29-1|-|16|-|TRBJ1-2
TGCAGCGTCCAACCTCTTGGGTGGGGTGCGAGCGATGGCTACACCTTC
CSVQPLGWGASDGYTF
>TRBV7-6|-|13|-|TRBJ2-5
TGTGCCAGCAGCTTAGTCACGCAAGAGACCCAGTACTTC
CASSLVTQETQYF
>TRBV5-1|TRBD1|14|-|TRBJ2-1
TGCGCCAGCAGCTTGCGGCAGGGGGACAATGAGCAGTTCTTC
CASSLRQGDNEQFF
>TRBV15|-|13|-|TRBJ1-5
TGTGCCACCAGCCGATCGTTCGGTCAGCCCCAGCATTTT
CATSRSFGQPQHF
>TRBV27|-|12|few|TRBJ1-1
TGTGCCAGCAAACGCCGGAGCACTGAAGCTTTCTTT
CASKRRSTEAFF
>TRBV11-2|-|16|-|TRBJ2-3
TGTGCCAGCAGCTTATGGGGTAGTAGATTGGAGGATACGCAGTATTTT
CASSLWGSRLEDTQYF
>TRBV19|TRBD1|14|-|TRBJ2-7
TGTGCCAGTAGATCGACAGGGACCTCGGGGGAGCAGTACTTC
CASRSTGTSGEQYF
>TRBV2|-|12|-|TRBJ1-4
TGTGCCAGCAGTCGGGACACCGAAAAACTGTTTTTT
CASSRDTEKLFF
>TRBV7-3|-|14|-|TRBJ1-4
TGTGCCAGCAGCCCTCTGGGGGCGGTGGGGAAACTGTTTTTT
CASSPLGAVGKLFF
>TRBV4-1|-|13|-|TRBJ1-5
TGCGCCAGCAGCCCAAACATGGTTCAGCCCCAGCATTTT
CASSPNMVQPQHF
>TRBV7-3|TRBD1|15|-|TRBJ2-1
TGTGCCAGCAGCTCCGACAGGGTTGGTTTCGGTGAGCAGTTCTTC
CASSSDRVGFGEQFF
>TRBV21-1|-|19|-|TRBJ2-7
TGTGCCAGCAGCAAAGACCCAACTGGGGGGACAGTCTCCTCCTACGAGCAGTACTTC
CASSKDPTGGTVSSYEQYF
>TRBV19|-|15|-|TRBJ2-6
TGTGCCAGTAGTGCCCGAGCCTCTGGGGCCAACGTCCTGACTTTC
CASSARASGANVLTF
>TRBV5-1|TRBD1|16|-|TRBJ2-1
TGCGCCAGCAGCCCTGAGGGACAGGGGATATTGAATGAGCAGTTCTTC
CASSPEGQGILNEQFF
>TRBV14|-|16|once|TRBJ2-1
TGTGCCAGCAGCCAAGCCTCAGCTTACTCCTACAATGAGCAGTTCTTC
CASSQASAYSYNEQFF
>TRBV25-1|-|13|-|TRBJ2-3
TGTGCCAGCAGGGCCAGAAACACGGATACGCAGTATTTT
CASRARNTDTQYF
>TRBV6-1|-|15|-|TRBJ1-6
TGTGCCACCCACGGAGGAAGCTCCTATAATTCACCCCTCCACTTT
CATHGGSSYNSPLHF
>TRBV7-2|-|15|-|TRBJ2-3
TGTGCCAGCAGCTTAGTGGGGCGGGTTCCAGATACGCAGTATTTT
CASSLVGRVPDTQYF
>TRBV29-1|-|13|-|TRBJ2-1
TGCAGCGCACAGACCGGGACTTACAATGAGCAGTTCTTC
CSAQTGTYNEQFF
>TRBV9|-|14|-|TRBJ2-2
TGTGCCAGCAGCCCAGAGGGGTTGGCCGGGGAGCTGTTTTTT
CASSPEGLAGELFF